This T cell receptor (beta chain) was identified in a study of T cells in tumors after PD-1 blockade. The repertoire was sequenced with immunoSEQ multiplex PCR; TCRdb's copy has only in-frame clones and lacks some. This table holds 55,000 to 65,000 clones, 80% found once. V was pared by 4 bases and J by 5 bases, with 12 bases between. Germline CDR1 and CDR2: WSHSY and SAAADI. The CDR3 has 14 amino acids. This chain connects TRBV10-2 to TRBJ1-5, with TRBD1 as a possible D gene (5 bases). The input for sequencing was PBMCs, taken before anti-PD-1 treatment. This clonotype originated in a human donor with basal cell carcinoma. For the CDR3, the DNA is TGCGCCAGCAGTGTTGCGGGGCACGATCAGCCCCAGCATTTT. It specifies CASSVAGHDQPQHF.